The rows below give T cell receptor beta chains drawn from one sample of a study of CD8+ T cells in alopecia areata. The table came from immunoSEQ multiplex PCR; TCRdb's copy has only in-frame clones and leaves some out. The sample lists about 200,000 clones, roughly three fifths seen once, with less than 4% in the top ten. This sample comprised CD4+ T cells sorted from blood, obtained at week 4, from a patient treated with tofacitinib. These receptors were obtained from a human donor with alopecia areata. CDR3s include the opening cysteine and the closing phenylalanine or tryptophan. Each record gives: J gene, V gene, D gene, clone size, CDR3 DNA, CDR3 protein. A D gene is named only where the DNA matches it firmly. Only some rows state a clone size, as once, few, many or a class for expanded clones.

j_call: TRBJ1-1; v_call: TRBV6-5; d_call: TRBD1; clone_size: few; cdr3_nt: TGTGCCAGCAGTTCAGGGGGCAACACTGAAGCTTTCTTT; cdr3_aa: CASSSGGNTEAFF
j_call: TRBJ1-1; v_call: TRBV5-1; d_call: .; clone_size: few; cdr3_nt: TGCGCCAGCAGCTCGAGCGGACGGGCGGACACTGAAGCTTTCTTT; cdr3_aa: CASSSSGRADTEAFF
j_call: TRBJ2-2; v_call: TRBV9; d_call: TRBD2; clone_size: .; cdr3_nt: TGTGCCAGCAGCGTAGCCCCTCGCGGGGGCACCGGGGAGCTGTTTTTT; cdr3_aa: CASSVAPRGGTGELFF
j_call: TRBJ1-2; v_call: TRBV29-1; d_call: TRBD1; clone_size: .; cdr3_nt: TGCAGCGTTGAGCCCTGGACAGGGGGCAGTCGCTATGGCTACACCTTC; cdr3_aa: CSVEPWTGGSRYGYTF
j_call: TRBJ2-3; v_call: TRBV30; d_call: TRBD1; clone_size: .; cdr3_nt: TGTGCCTGGTCCCCGGGACAGGGATCCACAGATACGCAGTATTTT; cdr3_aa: CAWSPGQGSTDTQYF
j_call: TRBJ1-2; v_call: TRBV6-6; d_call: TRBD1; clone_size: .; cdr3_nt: TGTGCCACCAGGACAGGCGATGGTGGCTACACCTTC; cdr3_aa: CATRTGDGGYTF
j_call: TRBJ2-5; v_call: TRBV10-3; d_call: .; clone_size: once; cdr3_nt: TGTGCCATCAGTGAAGGGGGAGTCCAAGAGACCCAGTACTTC; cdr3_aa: CAISEGGVQETQYF
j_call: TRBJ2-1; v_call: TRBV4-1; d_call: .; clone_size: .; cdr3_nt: TGCGCCAGCAGCCGTGGAGCGAGGTCAATGGATGAGCAGTTCTTC; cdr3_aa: CASSRGARSMDEQFF
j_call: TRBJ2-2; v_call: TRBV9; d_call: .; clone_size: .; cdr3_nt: TGTGCCAGCAGCGTTGTAGCGAAGGACACCGGGGAGCTGTTTTTT; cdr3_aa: CASSVVAKDTGELFF
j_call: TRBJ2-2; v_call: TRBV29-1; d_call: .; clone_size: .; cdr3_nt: TGCAGCGTTCATTACTTGAACACCGGGGAGCTGTTTTTT; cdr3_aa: CSVHYLNTGELFF
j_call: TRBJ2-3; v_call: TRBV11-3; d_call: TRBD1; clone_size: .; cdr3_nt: TGTGCCAGCAGCACCCGACAGGGTCCGACAGATACGCAGTATTTT; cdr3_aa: CASSTRQGPTDTQYF
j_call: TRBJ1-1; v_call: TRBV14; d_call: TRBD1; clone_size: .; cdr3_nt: TGTGCCAGCAGCCGTCGGACAGGGGGTGGTAACACTGAAGCTTTCTTT; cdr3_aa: CASSRRTGGGNTEAFF
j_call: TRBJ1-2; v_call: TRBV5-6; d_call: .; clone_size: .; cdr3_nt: TGTGCCAGCAGCTCCAGGGATGGCTATGGCTACACCTTC; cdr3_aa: CASSSRDGYGYTF
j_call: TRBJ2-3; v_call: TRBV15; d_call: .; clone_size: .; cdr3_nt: TGTGCCACCAGCGCCCGCTCGACCCAACGGCGCGATACGCAGTATTTT; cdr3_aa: CATSARSTQRRDTQYF
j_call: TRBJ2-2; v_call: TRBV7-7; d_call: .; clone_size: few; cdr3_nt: TGTGCTAGCAGCTTAGGAACACCGAACACCGGGGAGCTGTTTTTT; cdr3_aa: CASSLGTPNTGELFF
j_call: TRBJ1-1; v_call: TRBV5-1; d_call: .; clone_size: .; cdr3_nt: TGCGCCAGCAGCTTCGAGGGAGATACCACTGAAGCTTTCTTT; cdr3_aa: CASSFEGDTTEAFF
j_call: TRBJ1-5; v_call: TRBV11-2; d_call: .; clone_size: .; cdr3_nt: TGTGCCAGCAGCTTAGCCCGGAATCAGCCCCAGCATTTT; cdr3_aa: CASSLARNQPQHF
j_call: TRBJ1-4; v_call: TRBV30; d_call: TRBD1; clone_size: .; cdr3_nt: TGTGCCTGGAGTGTGGGACAGCCTAATGAAAAACTGTTTTTT; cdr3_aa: CAWSVGQPNEKLFF
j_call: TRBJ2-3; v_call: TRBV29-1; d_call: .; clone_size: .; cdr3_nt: TGCAGCGTTCAAGGCAGAAGCACAGATACGCAGTATTTT; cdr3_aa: CSVQGRSTDTQYF
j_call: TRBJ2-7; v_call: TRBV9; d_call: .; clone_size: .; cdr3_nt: TGTGCCAGCAGCCCGAGGCTGGGGGCCGAGCAGTACTTC; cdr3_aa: CASSPRLGAEQYF
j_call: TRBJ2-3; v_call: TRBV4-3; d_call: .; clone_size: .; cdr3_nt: TGCGCCAGCAGCCAAGAAGCACCGGGGGCTACAGATACGCAGTATTTT; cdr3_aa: CASSQEAPGATDTQYF
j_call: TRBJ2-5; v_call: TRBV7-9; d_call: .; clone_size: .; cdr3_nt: TGTGCCAGCAGCCCGGACACCAGGGGAATTTCGACCCAGTACTTC; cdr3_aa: CASSPDTRGISTQYF
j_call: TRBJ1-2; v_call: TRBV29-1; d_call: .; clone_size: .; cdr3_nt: TGCAGCGTTGGGGAAAACTATGGCTACACCTTC; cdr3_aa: CSVGENYGYTF
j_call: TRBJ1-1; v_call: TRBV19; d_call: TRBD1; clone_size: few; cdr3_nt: TGTGCCAGTAGACAGGGACAGTGGAACACTGAAGCTTTCTTT; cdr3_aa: CASRQGQWNTEAFF
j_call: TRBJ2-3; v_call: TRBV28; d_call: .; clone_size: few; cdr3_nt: TGTGCCAGCAGTTCCCGACAGGTTAGCACAGATACGCAGTATTTT; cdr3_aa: CASSSRQVSTDTQYF
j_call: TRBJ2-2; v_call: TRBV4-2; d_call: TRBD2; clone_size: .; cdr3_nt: TGTGCCAGCAGCCATCCTAGCGGGGGCCCCAACACCGGGGAGCTGTTTTTT; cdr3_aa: CASSHPSGGPNTGELFF
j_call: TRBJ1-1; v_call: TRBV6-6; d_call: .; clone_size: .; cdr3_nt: TGTGCCAGCAGTGACTCGGGGTTGAACACTGAAGCTTTCTTT; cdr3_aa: CASSDSGLNTEAFF
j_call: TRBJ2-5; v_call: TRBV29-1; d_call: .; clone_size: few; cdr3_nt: TGCAGCGTTCTGAGGACTCAAGAGACCCAGTACTTC; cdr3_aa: CSVLRTQETQYF